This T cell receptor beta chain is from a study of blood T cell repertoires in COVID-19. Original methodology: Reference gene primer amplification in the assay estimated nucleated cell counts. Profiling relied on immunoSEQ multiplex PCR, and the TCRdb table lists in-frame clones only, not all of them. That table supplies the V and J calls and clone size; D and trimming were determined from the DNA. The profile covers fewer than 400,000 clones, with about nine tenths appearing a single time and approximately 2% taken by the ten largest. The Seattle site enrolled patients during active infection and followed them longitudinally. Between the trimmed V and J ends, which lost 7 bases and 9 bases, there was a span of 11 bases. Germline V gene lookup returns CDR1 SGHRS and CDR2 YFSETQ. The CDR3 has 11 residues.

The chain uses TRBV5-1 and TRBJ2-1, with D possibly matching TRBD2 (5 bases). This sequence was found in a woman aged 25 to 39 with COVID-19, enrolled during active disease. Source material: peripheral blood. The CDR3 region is CASWEHAEQFF. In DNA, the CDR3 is TGCGCCAGCTGGGAGCATGCTGAGCAGTTCTTC.